These 20 T cell receptor beta chains originate from one sample sequenced in a study of CD8 T cells in Susac syndrome. RNA totalling roughly 0.5 to 1 ug underwent reverse transcription with random hexamers. TCRdb re-derived calls from the immunoSEQ multiplex PCR reads in MiXCR, one entry per CDR3 protein. Of some 200,000 distinct CDR3 sequences listed, about 95% are singletons. Sequencing used CD8+ T cells from PBMCs. All receptors derive from a human donor with Susac syndrome.

The chain couples TRBV5-1 to TRBJ2-7; unclear D gene. V lost 1 base and J lost 3, with 11 bases in between. The V gene's germline CDR1 is SGHRS and CDR2 YFSETQ. The CDR3 consists of 14 residues. As DNA, the CDR3 is TGCGCCAGCAGCTTGCACTACATAAACTACGAGCAGTACTTC. Translating it yields CASSLHYINYEQYF.

The chain has TRBV23-1 and TRBJ2-6; 11 bases agree with TRBD1. TRBV23-1 is marked as an open reading frame, function uncertain. The trim removed 1 base at V and 4 bases at J, leaving 6 bases unmatched. CDR3 length: 18 residues. DNA for the CDR3: TGCGCCAGCAGTCAATGGGACAGGGGGTTCGACGGGGCCAACGTCCTGACTTTC. Protein: CASSQWDRGFDGANVLTF.

This clonotype was counted only a few times. The chain is built from TRBV9 and TRBJ2-7; 9 nucleotides align to TRBD1. CDR1 is SGDLS and CDR2 is YYNGEE in the germline V gene. This CDR3 spans 16 amino acids. Trimming removed 0 bases from V and 0 bases from J; junction bases left unmatched: 4. The CDR3 loop reads CASSVGGDRASYEQYF. DNA for the CDR3: TGTGCCAGCAGCGTAGGGGGGGACAGGGCCTCCTACGAGCAGTACTTC. Together with reference TRBV9 and TRBJ2-7, the CDR3 gives the full variable domain: DSGVTQTPKHLITATGQRVTLRCSPRSGDLSVYWYQQSLDQGLQFLIQYYNGEERAKGNILERFSAQQFPDLHSELNLSSLELGDSALYFCASSVGGDRASYEQYFGPGTRLTVT.

This sequence joins TRBV6-5 and TRBJ2-1; TRBD2 matches at 10 bases. V was clipped by 3 bases and J by 10 bases; unmatched bases: 6. Germline CDR1 MNHEY, CDR2 SVGAGI. CDR3 length: 14 residues. The CDR3 reads CASSYELAGNEQFF. As DNA, the CDR3 is TGTGCCAGCAGTTATGAACTAGCGGGAAACGAGCAGTTCTTC.

The rearrangement uses TRBV7-8 and TRBJ2-5; D may be TRBD2 (5 bases). V was cut by 4 bases and J by 2 bases, with 14 bases left in between. This CDR3 is 15 amino acids long. CDR1 is SGHVS, CDR2 FQNEAQ, per germline. CDR3 nucleotide sequence: TGTGCCAGCAGCTCCCGACGAGGGTTTCAAGAGACCCAGTACTTC. It encodes CASSSRRGFQETQYF.

The chain uses TRBV7-9 and TRBJ2-5; possible D gene TRBD1, 7 bases. CDR1 and CDR2 (germline): SEHNR, FQNEAQ (reference sequence). Trimming took off 2 bases at V and 2 bases at J, with 12 bases between the two ends. The CDR3 covers 15 residues. CDR3 residues: CASSLPRGDQETQYF. DNA of the CDR3: TGTGCCAGCAGCTTACCCAGGGGGGATCAAGAGACCCAGTACTTC.

This clonotype appeared a single time. The rearrangement links TRBV7-3 to TRBJ2-1; 9 bases agree with TRBD2. Germline CDR1 SGHTA, CDR2 FQGTGA. Losses at the gene ends were 5 bases for V and 4 bases for J; bases not matched to a gene: 9. The length of the CDR3 is 16 residues. Here the CDR3 reads CASSERVLAGYNEQFF. The DNA for the CDR3 is TGTGCCAGCAGCGAAAGGGTACTAGCGGGTTACAATGAGCAGTTCTTC.

The J gene is TRBJ1-1, the V gene TRBV19; 7 bases agree with TRBD1. J was trimmed by 4 bases and V by 5 bases; bases with no gene match: 1. The CDR3 is 12 amino acids. The V gene's germline CDR1 is LNHDA and CDR2 SQIVND (reference sequence). The CDR3 protein is CASSYRGTEAFF. DNA for the CDR3: TGTGCCAGTAGTTACAGGGGCACTGAAGCTTTCTTT.

The chain carries TRBV7-8 and TRBJ2-2, with 11 bases lining up with TRBD2. Looked up from germline, CDR1 is SGHVS and CDR2 is FQNEAQ. The junction had 5 bases not matched to a gene; V was cut back by 5 bases and J by 6 bases. The length of the CDR3 is 15 residues. CDR3 loop: CASSNSGGAAGELFF. The CDR3 DNA reads as TGTGCCAGCAGCAATAGCGGGGGGGCCGCCGGGGAGCTGTTTTTT.

The genes are TRBV5-4 and TRBJ1-1; D unclear. Germline values: CDR1 SGHNT, CDR2 YYREEE (reference sequence). V shed 5 bases and J shed 0 bases, with 8 bases lying between them. CDR3 length: 13 residues. CDR3 DNA sequence: TGTGCCAGCAGGTTACAGCTGAACACTGAAGCTTTCTTT. As protein: CASRLQLNTEAFF.

J is TRBJ1-1 and V is TRBV29-1; no definite D call. CDR1 SQVTM and CDR2 ANQGSEA come from the germline V gene. This CDR3 spans 13 amino acids. Trimming removed 6 bases from V and 2 bases from J, with 13 bases in between. The CDR3 bases are TGCAGCGTCCCCGCTGGAAGAAACACTGAAGCTTTCTTT. It encodes CSVPAGRNTEAFF.

The chain's CDR3 is CASTRQSKADTQYF. In DNA form, the CDR3 reads TGTGCCAGCACGCGACAGTCCAAGGCAGATACGCAGTATTTT. The genes are TRBV7-6 and TRBJ2-3; D perhaps matches TRBD1 (5 bases). Looked up from germline, CDR1 is SGHVS and CDR2 is FNYEAQ. V was pared by 7 bases and J by 4 bases, with 15 bases between. CDR3 length: 14 residues.

The V and J genes are TRBV27 and TRBJ2-5; 7 bases map to TRBD1. After removal of 5 bases from V and 2 bases from J, the junction contained 8 bases not matched to a gene. The CDR3 has 15 amino acids. The germline V gene has CDR1 MNHEY and CDR2 SMNVEV (reference sequence). CDR3 DNA: TGTGCCAGCAGTCCGACAGGGAGTTTTCAAGAGACCCAGTACTTC. Translation: CASSPTGSFQETQYF.

The chain recombines TRBV7-9 with TRBJ2-2; 13 positions match TRBD2. J lost 2 bases, V lost 4 bases, and 4 bases had no gene match. Germline V gene sequence: CDR1 SEHNR, CDR2 FQNEAQ (reference sequence). This CDR3 is 17 amino acids long. The CDR3 loop is CASSSGLAGYNTGELFF. The CDR3, as DNA: TGTGCCAGCAGCTCGGGACTAGCGGGATATAACACCGGGGAGCTGTTTTTT. Based on the CDR3 plus reference TRBV7-9 and TRBJ2-2, the full variable domain is DTGVSQNPRHKITKRGQNVTFRCDPISEHNRLYWYRQTLGQGPEFLTYFQNEAQLEKSRLLSDRFSAERPKGSFSTLEIQRTEQGDSAMYLCASSSGLAGYNTGELFFGEGSRLTVL.

The rearrangement joins TRBV3-1 to TRBJ2-5, with 11 bases aligning to TRBD2. V gave up 0 bases and J gave up 1 base; unmatched junction bases: 4. Looked up from germline, CDR1 is LGHDT and CDR2 is YNNKEL (reference sequence). The length of the CDR3 is 17 residues. The chain's CDR3 is CASSQDRLAGLQETQYF. For the CDR3, the DNA is TGTGCCAGCAGCCAAGATCGACTAGCGGGGCTCCAAGAGACCCAGTACTTC.

This chain links TRBV7-9 with TRBJ1-4, with a possible D match to TRBD1 (5 bases). Trimming took 10 bases from V and 7 from J, leaving 19 bases between them. The length of the CDR3 is 14 residues. The V gene's germline CDR1 is SEHNR and CDR2 FQNEAQ (reference sequence). CDR3 region: CATSRQSESEKLFF. The DNA of the CDR3 is TGTGCCACCTCGAGACAGTCGGAATCTGAAAAACTGTTTTTT.

The CDR3 spells CASIPAGANTGELFF. The CDR3 DNA reads as TGTGCCAGCATCCCTGCGGGGGCGAACACCGGGGAGCTGTTTTTT. The V and J genes are TRBV25-1 and TRBJ2-2; 7 bases are shared with TRBD2. With V trimmed by 7 bases and J by 0 bases, 5 bases remained unmatched. The CDR3 loop spans 15 amino acids. CDR1 and CDR2 from the germline V gene are MGHDK and SYGVNS.

J is TRBJ2-1 and V is TRBV24-1, with TRBD1 matching 7 bases. This CDR3 has 16 residues. J lost 2 bases, V lost 2 bases, and 5 bases had no gene match. CDR1 is KGHDR and CDR2 is SFDVKD in the germline V gene. CDR3 region: CATSDSGGGAYNEQFF. The DNA of the CDR3 is TGTGCCACCAGTGATTCAGGGGGTGGCGCCTACAATGAGCAGTTCTTC.

The chain recombines TRBV2 with TRBJ2-1; 9 bases are a match to TRBD2. Germline CDR1 SNHLY, CDR2 FYNNEI. This CDR3 has 15 amino acids. With 6 bases clipped from V and 5 bases from J, the junction kept 8 bases outside the gene matches. In nucleotides, the CDR3 is TGTGCCAGCAGGGTCCTAGCGGGATCGAACAATGAGCAGTTCTTC. Protein sequence: CASRVLAGSNNEQFF.

The rearrangement joins TRBV29-1 to TRBJ1-1; TRBD1 agrees at 9 bases. The CDR3 length is 13 residues. Losses at the gene ends were 6 bases for V and 10 bases for J; bases not matched to a gene: 12. From germline, CDR1 is SQVTM and CDR2 ANQGSEA. CDR3 amino acids: CSVKQGATFLAFF. CDR3 sequence (DNA): TGCAGCGTAAAACAGGGGGCGACTTTTTTAGCTTTCTTT.